Presented here are 32 T cell receptor beta chains from one specimen sequenced in a study of Ad26.COV2.S vaccination and SARS-CoV-2 variants. Treatment described: around 19 received Ad26.COV2.S at low or high dose, single or two shots; roughly five received placebo; per-sample allocation not given. All samples were drawn on day 63, counting from the first vaccine or placebo injection. Method: immunoSEQ multiplex PCR; TCRdb's copy keeps in-frame clones and lacks some. Of hundreds of thousands of clones listed, roughly 90% were seen once; the top ten hold roughly 5%. The starting material was peripheral blood, obtained in a trial of Ad26.COV2.S vaccine versus placebo. These receptors were collected from a person aged 18-60 years who received the Ad26.COV2.S COVID-19 vaccine or a placebo.

The rearrangement joins TRBV9 to TRBJ2-3, with D possibly TRBD1 on 5 matching bases. CDR3 length: 18 residues. Germline CDR1 SGDLS, CDR2 YYNGEE. The V and J ends lost 0 bases and 3 bases respectively, with 20 bases between them. The CDR3 loop is CASSVVGVGAARTDTQYF. The CDR3 nucleotides read TGTGCCAGCAGCGTAGTGGGTGTTGGGGCGGCGAGGACAGATACGCAGTATTTT.

The genes are TRBV2 and TRBJ1-5, with D possibly being TRBD1 (6 bases). CDR1 and CDR2 (germline): SNHLY, FYNNEI. V was trimmed by 5 bases and J by 5 bases, leaving 13 bases between them. This CDR3 is 14 amino acids long. CDR3 residues: CASSSWGADQPQHF. The DNA of the CDR3 is TGTGCCAGCAGTTCGTGGGGGGCGGATCAGCCCCAGCATTTT.

This clone was counted once. The V gene is TRBV25-1, the J gene TRBJ1-1; TRBD1 might be the D (5 bases). The ends were cut back, 3 bases at V and 3 bases at J, with 11 bases in the middle. This CDR3 has 14 amino acids. Germline-derived CDR1 and CDR2 are MGHDK and SYGVNS. Written as DNA, the CDR3 is TGTGCCAGCAGTGACCGGGACCGAGACACTGAAGCTTTCTTT. This gives the protein CASSDRDRDTEAFF.

This chain connects TRBV9 to TRBJ2-2; 7 positions agree with TRBD1. Germline CDR1 reads SGDLS; CDR2 reads YYNGEE. The junction had 3 bases not matched to a gene; V was cut back by 0 bases and J by 1 base. The CDR3 runs to 16 residues. The CDR3 sequence: CASSVETGWNTGELFF. The CDR3 nucleotides are TGTGCCAGCAGCGTAGAGACAGGGTGGAACACCGGGGAGCTGTTTTTT.

The chain links TRBV2 to TRBJ2-7, with D possibly matching TRBD2 (6 bases). Trimming shortened V by 3 bases and J by 1 base, and 10 bases separated the two germline ends. CDR1 is SNHLY, CDR2 FYNNEI, per germline. CDR3 length: 14 amino acids. CDR3 DNA: TGTGCCAGCAGTGACTTGGAGGGTTCCTACGAGCAGTACTTC. It specifies CASSDLEGSYEQYF.

V is TRBV10-1 and J is TRBJ2-7, with D unresolved. The germline CDR1 and CDR2 sequences are WNHNN and SYGVQD (reference sequence). The CDR3 spans 13 residues. Trimming pared 4 bases from V and 3 bases from J, leaving 10 bases between. This chain's CDR3 is CASSGARYYEQYF. CDR3 bases: TGCGCCAGCAGTGGGGCAAGATACTACGAGCAGTACTTC.

The rearrangement uses TRBV28 and TRBJ1-5; a possible D gene is TRBD1 (5 bases). Germline V gene sequence: CDR1 MDHEN, CDR2 SYDVKM. The length of the CDR3 is 17 residues. Between the trimmed V and J ends, which lost 5 bases and 0 bases, there was a span of 17 bases. CDR3 region: CASSPVQGGGSNQPQHF. The CDR3 DNA follows: TGTGCCAGCAGTCCAGTTCAGGGAGGTGGTAGCAATCAGCCCCAGCATTTT. The whole variable domain, remainder taken from reference TRBV28 and TRBJ1-5, is DVKVTQSSRYLVKRTGEKVFLECVQDMDHENMFWYRQDPGLGLRLIYFSYDVKMKEKGDIPEGYSVSREKKERFSLILESASTNQTSMYLCASSPVQGGGSNQPQHFGDGTRLSIL.

V usage is TRBV18 and J usage is TRBJ2-7; D call uncertain. Trimming pared 2 bases from V and 4 bases from J, leaving 9 bases between. Germline V gene lookup returns CDR1 KGHSH and CDR2 LQKENI. The CDR3 length is 13 residues. The DNA of the CDR3 is TGTGCCAGCTCACCAGAAAGTGAATACGAGCAGTACTTC. It codes for CASSPESEYEQYF. Full variable domain (outside the CDR3, taken from reference TRBV18 and TRBJ2-7): NAGVMQNPRHLVRRRGQEARLRCSPMKGHSHVYWYRQLPEEGLKFMVYLQKENIIDESGMPKERFSAEFPKEGPSILRIQQVVRGDSAAYFCASSPESEYEQYFGPGTRLTVT.

The V call is TRBV18, the J call TRBJ1-5, with 8 bases that match TRBD1. Germline CDR1 and CDR2: KGHSH and LQKENI. The CDR3 is 14 amino acids. V lost 6 bases to trimming and J lost 4 bases; unmatched junction nucleotides: 5. CDR3 DNA: TGTGCCAGCTCGGTGGACAGGGCGAATCAGCCCCAGCATTTT. Encoded protein: CASSVDRANQPQHF.

The J gene is TRBJ1-5, the V gene TRBV27, with D uncertain. The germline V and J ends were trimmed by 5 bases and 2 bases, with 7 bases remaining between them. CDR1 MNHEY and CDR2 SMNVEV come from the germline V gene (reference sequence). The CDR3 extends over 13 amino acids. The CDR3 DNA follows: TGTGCCAGCAGTATTCGCGGCAATCAGCCCCAGCATTTT. Protein sequence: CASSIRGNQPQHF.

The gene calls are TRBV10-1 and TRBJ2-1; 7 bases align to TRBD2. CDR3 length: 17 residues. J was trimmed by 0 bases and V by 8 bases; bases with no gene match: 13. Germline assignment: CDR1 WNHNN and CDR2 SYGVQD (reference sequence). CDR3 amino acids: CASWQRGVGRSYNEQFF. The DNA of the CDR3 is TGCGCCAGCTGGCAGCGGGGAGTGGGACGCTCCTACAATGAGCAGTTCTTC.

V gene TRBV2 combines with J gene TRBJ2-3; 7 bases line up with TRBD2. Germline loops: CDR1 SNHLY, CDR2 FYNNEI. The CDR3 covers 16 residues. Germline trimming cut 0 bases from V and 4 bases from J; bases unmatched to any gene: 7. CDR3 region: CASSEATASGADTQYF. In DNA, the CDR3 is TGTGCCAGCAGTGAAGCTACGGCTAGCGGTGCAGATACGCAGTATTTT.

V gene TRBV27 combines with J gene TRBJ2-2, with D perhaps matching TRBD2 (6 bases). The V gene lost 8 bases and the J gene lost 0 bases, with 16 bases spanning the gap. Germline lookup yields CDR1 MNHEY and CDR2 SMNVEV (reference sequence). This CDR3 comprises 16 residues. CDR3 nucleotide sequence: TGTGCCAGCGGCTTCACTAGCTCTCCGAACACCGGGGAGCTGTTTTTT. Its translation is CASGFTSSPNTGELFF.

The CDR3 DNA reads as TGTGCCAGCAGTTTGGGACAGGGGATAACCTACGAGCAGTACTTC. Its translation is CASSLGQGITYEQYF. The chain couples TRBV7-9 to TRBJ2-7; 10 bases line up with TRBD1. The CDR3 runs 15 residues. Looked up from germline, CDR1 is SEHNR and CDR2 is FQNEAQ (reference sequence). V dropped 6 bases and J dropped 2; count of bases not matched to a gene: 7. The variable domain in full, completed from reference TRBV7-9 and TRBJ2-7, reads DTGVSQNPRHKITKRGQNVTFRCDPISEHNRLYWYRQTLGQGPEFLTYFQNEAQLEKSRLLSDRFSAERPKGSFSTLEIQRTEQGDSAMYLCASSLGQGITYEQYFGPGTRLTVT.

The CDR3 DNA is TGTGCCAGCAGCCGATCCGACAGGGTTGGATACAATGAGCAGTTCTTC. This translates into CASSRSDRVGYNEQFF. The chain carries TRBV5-6 and TRBJ2-1, with 7 nucleotides matching TRBD1. CDR3 size: 16 residues. The trim removed 4 bases at V and 4 bases at J, leaving 11 bases unmatched. CDR1 is SGHDT and CDR2 is YYEEEE in the germline V gene.

This clone was seen a single time. V usage is TRBV4-1 and J usage is TRBJ2-1; maybe TRBD2 (5 bases). This CDR3 is built from 15 residues. V was cut by 0 bases and J by 6 bases, with 12 bases left in between. Germline lookup yields CDR1 MGHRA and CDR2 YSYEKL. The CDR3, as DNA: TGCGCCAGCAGCCAAGATCTAGCAGTAGCCAATGAGCAGTTCTTC. This gives the protein CASSQDLAVANEQFF.

The rearrangement uses TRBV28 and TRBJ1-4; possibly TRBD1 for D (5 bases). Germline CDR1 MDHEN, CDR2 SYDVKM. The V end lost 2 bases, the J end lost 10 bases, and 17 bases lay between the germline ends. The CDR3 totals 15 residues. The CDR3 sequence: CASSLRGKKLGKLFF. The CDR3 DNA reads as TGTGCCAGCAGTTTACGGGGGAAGAAGCTCGGAAAACTGTTTTTT. The full variable domain, completed using reference TRBV28 and TRBJ1-4, is DVKVTQSSRYLVKRTGEKVFLECVQDMDHENMFWYRQDPGLGLRLIYFSYDVKMKEKGDIPEGYSVSREKKERFSLILESASTNQTSMYLCASSLRGKKLGKLFFGSGTQLSVL.

The J gene is TRBJ2-1, the V gene TRBV7-2; no reliable D call. The germline V and J ends were trimmed by 5 bases and 0 bases, with 14 bases remaining between them. In germline, CDR1 is SGHTA, CDR2 FQGNSA. The CDR3 covers 16 residues. The CDR3 sequence is CASSPKGPSSYNEQFF. For the CDR3, the DNA is TGTGCCAGCAGCCCTAAAGGCCCGAGCTCCTACAATGAGCAGTTCTTC. Full variable domain (rest looked up from reference TRBV7-2 and TRBJ2-1): GAGVSQSPSNKVTEKGKDVELRCDPISGHTALYWYRQSLGQGLEFLIYFQGNSAPDKSGLPSDRFSAERTGGSVSTLTIQRTQQEDSAVYLCASSPKGPSSYNEQFFGPGTRLTVL.

The CDR3 sequence is CASRIQGDRYNEQFF. The CDR3 nucleotides read TGTGCCAGCAGAATCCAAGGGGACCGTTACAATGAGCAGTTCTTC. The chain links TRBV7-8 to TRBJ2-1; D might be TRBD1 or TRBD2, each matching 5 bases. CDR1 is SGHVS and CDR2 is FQNEAQ in the germline V gene. With 6 bases removed from V and 4 bases from J, the gap between germline ends came to 16 bases. This CDR3 has 15 residues.

The table lists this clone with a count of one. V usage is TRBV19 and J usage is TRBJ2-4; D remains ambiguous. The CDR3 has 16 amino acids. The V and J ends lost 3 bases and 0 bases respectively, with 12 bases between them. Germline CDR1 LNHDA, CDR2 SQIVND (reference sequence). The CDR3 sequence is CASSIGQAVAKNIQYF. CDR3 nucleotide sequence: TGTGCCAGTAGTATCGGGCAGGCTGTAGCCAAAAACATTCAGTACTTC.

This CDR3 is CASSEEAGINEKLFF. In DNA, the CDR3 is TGTGCCAGCAGTGAAGAGGCAGGGATTAATGAAAAACTGTTTTTT. The chain has TRBV6-1 and TRBJ1-4, with D maybe TRBD1 (5 bases). The CDR3 sequence is 15 residues long. Trimming took off 1 base at V and 4 bases at J, with 10 bases between the two ends. Germline V lookup: CDR1 MNHNS, CDR2 SASEGT.

The chain carries TRBV18 and TRBJ1-1; 7 bases line up with TRBD1. CDR3 length equals 13 residues. Germline-derived CDR1 and CDR2 are KGHSH and LQKENI. Germline trimming cut 4 bases from V and 4 bases from J; bases unmatched to any gene: 3. The chain's CDR3 is CASSLDRATEAFF. CDR3 coding DNA: TGTGCCAGCTCACTCGACAGGGCCACTGAAGCTTTCTTT.

The chain employs TRBV27 and TRBJ1-5; 11 bases map to TRBD1. V dropped 6 bases and J dropped 2; count of bases not matched to a gene: 9. The CDR3 loop spans 17 amino acids. Germline V CDR1 and CDR2: MNHEY, SMNVEV (reference sequence). DNA of the CDR3: TGTGCCAGCAGAAGCGGACAGGGGGCGAGAGGCAATCAGCCCCAGCATTTT. Translated: CASRSGQGARGNQPQHF.

This chain joins TRBV5-4 and TRBJ1-1; tentatively, D is TRBD1 (5 bases). Germline V lookup: CDR1 SGHNT, CDR2 YYREEE (reference sequence). The CDR3 length is 14 residues. Trimming removed 5 bases from V and 3 bases from J, with 14 bases in between. For the CDR3, the DNA is TGTGCCAGCAGGGCTAAAGGGGCTTACACTGAAGCTTTCTTT. Protein: CASRAKGAYTEAFF.

The genes are TRBV12-3 or TRBV12-4 and TRBJ2-1; 9 bases map to TRBD2. V was clipped by 3 bases and J by 15 bases; unmatched bases: 6. This CDR3 contains 12 residues. The CDR3 bases are TGTGCCAGCAGTTTTCTAGCGGGAAGCCTGTTCTTC. It encodes CASSFLAGSLFF.

Only one count was recorded for this clone. The rearrangement links TRBV7-2 to TRBJ1-5; TRBD1 agrees at 11 bases. Losses at the gene ends were 6 bases for V and 1 base for J; bases not matched to a gene: 2. Germline V gene sequence: CDR1 SGHTA, CDR2 FQGNSA. CDR3 length: 15 amino acids. The CDR3 region is CASRRTGGSNQPQHF. In nucleotides, the CDR3 is TGTGCCAGCAGGCGGACAGGGGGCAGCAATCAGCCCCAGCATTTT. Combining the CDR3 with reference TRBV7-2 and TRBJ1-5 gives the whole variable domain GAGVSQSPSNKVTEKGKDVELRCDPISGHTALYWYRQSLGQGLEFLIYFQGNSAPDKSGLPSDRFSAERTGGSVSTLTIQRTQQEDSAVYLCASRRTGGSNQPQHFGDGTRLSIL.

This chain connects TRBV21-1 to TRBJ1-6; no check of the table's D call, TRBD1, against the DNA was made. TRBV21-1 is a documented pseudogene. The CDR3 has 16 residues. The CDR3 is CASSKDRHRVNSPLHF. The CDR3 DNA follows: TGTGCCAGCAGCAAAGATCGGCACAGGGTTAACTCACCCCTCCACTTT.

This clone came up once. The chain couples TRBV27 to TRBJ2-2; D may be TRBD1 (6 bases). Germline V gene lookup returns CDR1 MNHEY and CDR2 SMNVEV (reference sequence). V was shortened by 3 bases and J by 6 bases, with 8 bases between the two germline ends. CDR3 size: 13 residues. The CDR3 DNA is TGTGCCAGCAGTTTCCAGGGGTCCGGGGAGCTGTTTTTT. Its translation: CASSFQGSGELFF.

The rearrangement links TRBV28 to TRBJ1-6; maybe TRBD1 (5 bases). V was trimmed by 3 bases and J by 9 bases, leaving 18 bases between them. This CDR3 has 16 amino acids. Germline V lookup: CDR1 MDHEN, CDR2 SYDVKM. The CDR3 reads CASSLGTVPGGSPLHF. The CDR3 region has the DNA TGTGCCAGCAGTTTGGGGACCGTCCCTGGAGGTTCACCCCTCCACTTT.

The J gene is TRBJ1-5, the V gene TRBV28; TRBD1 is a possible D gene (5 bases). The CDR3 runs to 15 residues. V shed 5 bases and J shed 1 base, with 12 bases lying between them. Per the germline V gene, CDR1 is MDHEN and CDR2 is SYDVKM. The CDR3 spells CASSGGTGSNQPQHF. CDR3 bases: TGTGCCAGCAGTGGGGGGACGGGAAGCAATCAGCCCCAGCATTTT.

The chain uses TRBV3-1 (or the pseudogene TRBV3-2) and TRBJ2-7; tentative D call: TRBD1 (6 bases). The germline gives CDR1 LGHDT, CDR2 YNNKEL (reference sequence). The CDR3 is 15 amino acids. V was trimmed by 0 bases and J by 6 bases, leaving 15 bases between them. The CDR3 here is CASSQDYSRGGEQYF. The CDR3 nucleotides read TGTGCCAGCAGCCAAGATTACTCCCGAGGGGGCGAGCAGTACTTC.

This clone was seen once. V and J are TRBV5-1 and TRBJ1-2; TRBD1 matches 7 bases. CDR1 SGHRS and CDR2 YFSETQ come from the germline V gene. V was clipped by 3 bases and J by 0 bases; unmatched bases: 14. The CDR3 is 18 amino acids. As DNA, the CDR3 is TGCGCCAGCAGCTGGGGACAGTCAGGAGAGCGATCTAACTATGGCTACACCTTC. It codes for CASSWGQSGERSNYGYTF.